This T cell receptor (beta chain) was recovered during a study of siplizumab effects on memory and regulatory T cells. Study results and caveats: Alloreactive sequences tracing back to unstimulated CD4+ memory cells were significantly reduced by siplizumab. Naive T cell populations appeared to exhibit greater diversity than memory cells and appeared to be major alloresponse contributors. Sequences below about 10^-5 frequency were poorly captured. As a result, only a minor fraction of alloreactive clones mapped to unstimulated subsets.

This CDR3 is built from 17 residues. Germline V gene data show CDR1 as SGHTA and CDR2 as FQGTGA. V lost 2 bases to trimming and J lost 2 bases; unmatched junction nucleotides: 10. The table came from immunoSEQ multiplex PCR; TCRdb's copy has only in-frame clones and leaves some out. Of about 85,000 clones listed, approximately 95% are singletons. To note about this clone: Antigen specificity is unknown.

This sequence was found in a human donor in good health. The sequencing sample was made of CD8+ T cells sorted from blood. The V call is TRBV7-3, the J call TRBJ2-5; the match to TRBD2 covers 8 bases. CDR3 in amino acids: CASSLGIGLAGQETQYF. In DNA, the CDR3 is TGTGCCAGCAGCTTAGGTATCGGGTTAGCGGGGCAAGAGACCCAGTACTTC.